Each of the 25 T cell receptor beta chains below was sequenced from the same sample in a study of blood T cell repertoires in COVID-19. Profiling relied on immunoSEQ multiplex PCR, and the TCRdb table lists in-frame clones only, not all of them. The sample shows about 210,000 clones, approximately 91% of them seen only once. The sample taken for sequencing was peripheral blood. These receptors originate from a man younger than 30 with active or convalescent COVID-19.

DNA for the CDR3: TGTGCCAGCAGCCCACGGACAGCTGCAGATACGCAGTATTTT. Protein: CASSPRTAADTQYF. The V and J genes are TRBV7-8 and TRBJ2-3, with D possibly being TRBD1 (6 bases). Trimming shortened V by 5 bases and J by 4 bases, and 13 bases separated the two germline ends. The germline CDR1 and CDR2 sequences are SGHVS and FQNEAQ. This CDR3 is built from 14 residues.

This chain links TRBV11-2 with TRBJ2-1; 9 bases line up with TRBD1. CDR1 is SGHAT, CDR2 FQNNGV, per germline. The CDR3 consists of 15 residues. V lost 4 bases, J lost 6 bases, and 7 bases stayed unmatched. CDR3 nucleotide sequence: TGTGCCAGCAGCTACCGGGACAGGGCAAGCAATGAGCAGTTCTTC. Translating gives CASSYRDRASNEQFF.

This chain links TRBV2 with TRBJ1-1; 9 bases match TRBD1. Germline loops: CDR1 SNHLY, CDR2 FYNNEI. This CDR3 spans 17 amino acids. The V segment lost 8 bases and the J segment 5 bases; nucleotides outside the gene matches: 18. CDR3: CASSTDTGGEGRTEAFF. The CDR3 region has the DNA TGTGCCAGCTCGACAGACACAGGGGGCGAAGGAAGGACTGAAGCTTTCTTT.

This chain uses TRBV5-4 with TRBJ1-6; TRBD1 agrees at 8 bases. J lost 8 bases, V lost 4 bases, and 8 bases had no gene match. The germline V gene encodes CDR1 SGHNT and CDR2 YYREEE (reference sequence). The CDR3 is 15 amino acids. CDR3 nucleotides: TGTGCCAGCAGCCCGCGGACAGGGAGGGATTCACCCCTCCACTTT. Translating gives CASSPRTGRDSPLHF.

V usage is TRBV4-2 and J usage is TRBJ2-7, with 9 bases matching TRBD2. CDR1 is LGHNA and CDR2 is YNFKEQ in the germline V gene. There are 16 residues in the CDR3. V lost 1 base and J lost 0; bases outside the gene matches: 4. The DNA of the CDR3 is TGTGCCAGCAGCCAAGGGGCTAGCGGGAACTCCTACGAGCAGTACTTC. Translation: CASSQGASGNSYEQYF.

The rearrangement links TRBV6-5 to TRBJ1-1; D unresolved. From germline, CDR1 is MNHEY and CDR2 SVGAGI. CDR3 length: 13 residues. Trimming removed 7 bases from V and 1 base from J, with 10 bases in between. CDR3 DNA sequence: TGTGCCAGCACCTTGGGAGGGAACACTGAAGCTTTCTTT. It yields the protein CASTLGGNTEAFF.

The V call is TRBV19, the J call TRBJ1-5, with no clear D. CDR1 is LNHDA, CDR2 SQIVND, per germline (reference sequence). Trimming shortened V by 5 bases and J by 3 bases, and 8 bases separated the two germline ends. The CDR3 extends over 13 amino acids. CDR3 nucleotide sequence: TGTGCCAGTAGTTCGCAGAACAATCAGCCCCAGCATTTT. It yields the protein CASSSQNNQPQHF.

This chain connects TRBV7-3 to TRBJ2-1, with D maybe TRBD2 (5 bases). The CDR3 runs 15 residues. Trimming shortened V by 1 base and J by 4 bases, and 11 bases separated the two germline ends. Germline values: CDR1 SGHTA, CDR2 FQGTGA. The CDR3 nucleotides read TGTGCCAGCAGCTTAATTTCCGCGGGTTACAATGAGCAGTTCTTC. Its translation is CASSLISAGYNEQFF.

This clone was counted between two and nine times. The chain combines TRBV5-1 with TRBJ2-7, with D tentatively TRBD2 (5 bases). CDR3 length: 13 residues. The germline gives CDR1 SGHRS, CDR2 YFSETQ. V lost 5 bases and J 4 bases, leaving 13 bases between the germline ends. The CDR3, as DNA: TGCGCCAGCAGTCGGACCGAGGGTTACGAGCAGTACTTC. This codes for CASSRTEGYEQYF. The full variable domain, its missing parts supplied by reference TRBV5-1 and TRBJ2-7, is KAGVTQTPRYLIKTRGQQVTLSCSPISGHRSVSWYQQTPGQGLQFLFEYFSETQRNKGNFPGRFSGRQFSNSRSEMNVSTLELGDSALYLCASSRTEGYEQYFGPGTRLTVT.

The chain couples TRBV4-2 to TRBJ2-5; 9 positions match TRBD2. The V gene's germline CDR1 is LGHNA and CDR2 YNFKEQ. The CDR3 sequence is 15 residues long. The V gene end was trimmed by 8 bases and the J gene end by 5 bases; junction bases not matched to a gene: 12. Here the CDR3 DNA reads TGTGCCAGCGCCCGGCAAGCGGGAGGCTTCGAGACCCAGTACTTC. This translates into CASARQAGGFETQYF.

This chain connects TRBV28 to TRBJ1-5, with no clear D. CDR1 MDHEN and CDR2 SYDVKM come from the germline V gene. Deletions cut 8 bases from V and 0 bases from J, with 14 bases between. The CDR3 contains 15 residues. DNA of the CDR3: TGTGCCAGCGGTCCCGCGGGGTATAGCAATCAGCCCCAGCATTTT. This gives the protein CASGPAGYSNQPQHF.

The chain carries TRBV7-9 and TRBJ1-1, with 8 positions matching TRBD1. Losses at the gene ends were 4 bases for V and 4 bases for J; bases not matched to a gene: 8. Per germline, CDR1 SEHNR and CDR2 FQNEAQ (reference sequence). The CDR3 is 15 amino acids. The CDR3 DNA reads as TGTGCCAGCAGCTCAATTAAAGACAGGGGCACTGAAGCTTTCTTT. Translating it yields CASSSIKDRGTEAFF.

Of note for this clone: Other DNA sequences in the same sample also yield this CDR3. This chain joins TRBV5-1 and TRBJ1-1, with D perhaps TRBD1 (6 bases). The CDR3 is 13 residues long. Trimming left V 2 bases short and J 1 base short, with 6 bases between. Germline V gene data show CDR1 as SGHRS and CDR2 as YFSETQ. The CDR3 reads CASSLQGNTEAFF. In nucleotides, the CDR3 is TGCGCCAGCAGCTTACAGGGGAACACTGAAGCTTTCTTT.

The rearrangement links TRBV7-3 to TRBJ2-6, with TRBD1 identical over 10 bases. The CDR3 has 21 residues. V was clipped by 0 bases and J by 0 bases; unmatched bases: 11. Germline CDR1 is SGHTA and CDR2 is FQGTGA. The CDR3 spells CASSLTLGGTGAFSGANVLTF. The CDR3 DNA is TGTGCCAGCAGCTTAACGTTAGGTGGGACAGGGGCTTTCTCTGGGGCCAACGTCCTGACTTTC.

The chain joins TRBV19 to TRBJ2-7, with 10 bases lining up with TRBD1. This CDR3 is built from 15 residues. The germline V gene encodes CDR1 LNHDA and CDR2 SQIVND (reference sequence). V lost 4 bases to trimming and J lost 1 base; unmatched junction nucleotides: 4. In nucleotides, the CDR3 is TGTGCCAGTAGTAGAGACAGGGGGCTATCCTACGAGCAGTACTTC. It is translated as CASSRDRGLSYEQYF.

The V gene is TRBV5-1, the J gene TRBJ1-1, with 8 positions matching TRBD1. Germline V lookup: CDR1 SGHRS, CDR2 YFSETQ. This CDR3 is 15 amino acids long. Trimming removed 3 bases from V and 5 bases from J; junction bases left unmatched: 9. The CDR3 loop reads CASSSFDRGYTEAFF. CDR3 DNA sequence: TGCGCCAGCAGCTCATTCGACAGGGGTTATACTGAAGCTTTCTTT.

CDR3 residues: CASSRTGNFAQPQHF. The CDR3 coding sequence is TGTGCCAGCAGCCGAACAGGGAACTTCGCTCAGCCCCAGCATTTT. V usage is TRBV16 and J usage is TRBJ1-5; tentative D call: TRBD1 (6 bases). Looked up from germline, CDR1 is KGHSY and CDR2 is FQNENV. The CDR3 has 15 amino acids. V lost 4 bases to trimming and J lost 6 bases, with 16 bases between them.

The chain links TRBV29-1 to TRBJ2-2; 7 positions agree with TRBD1. The CDR3 spans 12 residues. J gave up 7 bases and V 4 bases, and 3 bases lay outside the gene matches. Germline assignment: CDR1 SQVTM and CDR2 ANQGSEA. In DNA, the CDR3 is TGCAGCGTTGGGACAGGTCACGGGGAGCTGTTTTTT. Translating gives CSVGTGHGELFF.

The chain carries TRBV3-1 (or the pseudogene TRBV3-2) and TRBJ1-2; 7 bases are shared with TRBD1. Germline loops: CDR1 LGHDT, CDR2 YNNKEL (reference sequence). The junction had 6 bases not matched to a gene; V was cut back by 1 base and J by 10 bases. There are 13 residues in the CDR3. The CDR3 sequence is CASSQGRGGDYTF. The CDR3 coding sequence is TGTGCCAGCAGCCAAGGAAGAGGGGGCGACTACACCTTC.

This clone appeared once. The gene calls are TRBV5-1 and TRBJ1-2; 7 nucleotides align to TRBD1. The germline V gene encodes CDR1 SGHRS and CDR2 YFSETQ. Trimming took 2 bases from V and 7 from J; bases not matched to a gene: 5. This CDR3 is 13 amino acids long. CDR3 protein: CASSLTGDAGYTF. DNA for the CDR3: TGCGCCAGCAGCTTAACAGGGGATGCTGGCTACACCTTC.

This chain uses TRBV4-3 with TRBJ1-6; D gene unclear. The CDR3 is 13 amino acids. The V and J ends lost 0 bases and 10 bases respectively, with 7 bases between them. Germline-derived CDR1 and CDR2 are LGHNA and YSLEER. CDR3 sequence (DNA): TGCGCCAGCAGCCAAGATTGGGAGTCACCCCTCCACTTT. As protein: CASSQDWESPLHF.

This chain connects TRBV19 to TRBJ2-5, with 10 bases aligning to TRBD1. Looked up from germline, CDR1 is LNHDA and CDR2 is SQIVND (reference sequence). The CDR3 has 16 residues. V trimming: 4 bases; J trimming: 5 bases; junction bases outside the gene matches: 10. The CDR3 DNA sequence: TGTGCCAGTAGTAAGACAGGGGGCGCTTGGCAGGAGACCCAGTACTTC. Protein: CASSKTGGAWQETQYF.

This clone was seen only once. The chain employs TRBV14 and TRBJ2-3, with 8 bases aligning to TRBD2. CDR3 length: 16 amino acids. Germline V gene sequence: CDR1 SGHDN, CDR2 FVKESK. With V trimmed by 4 bases and J by 4 bases, 10 bases remained unmatched. CDR3 sequence: CASSPPGTSLSDTQYF. The CDR3 DNA is TGTGCCAGCAGCCCTCCCGGGACTAGTTTGTCAGATACGCAGTATTTT.

This clone was observed a few times. This sequence joins TRBV6-1 and TRBJ1-6; D gene unclear. Germline loops: CDR1 MNHNS, CDR2 SASEGT. Trimming removed 2 bases from V and 9 bases from J, with 14 bases in between. The CDR3 sequence is 15 residues long. The DNA for the CDR3 is TGTGCCAGCAGTGAATCGGTCGCAAGAGGTTCACCCCTCCACTTT. Encoded protein: CASSESVARGSPLHF.

The chain carries TRBV9 and TRBJ1-3; 7 positions match TRBD1. J gave up 4 bases and V 3 bases, and 13 bases lay outside the gene matches. The CDR3 extends over 17 amino acids. Per the germline V gene, CDR1 is SGDLS and CDR2 is YYNGEE. CDR3: CASSAPSSPGGGNTIYF. The CDR3 DNA is TGTGCCAGCAGCGCACCCTCGTCCCCAGGGGGGGGAAACACCATATATTTT.